The rows below give T cell receptor beta chains drawn from one sample of a study of OX40 agonist ivuxolimab in advanced cancers. TCRdb's table, derived via immunoSEQ multiplex PCR, lists solely in-frame clones and lacks some. The repertoire includes some 23,000 clones, roughly 91% of them detected once, and about 47% sits in the top ten. The specimen was CD4+ or CD8+ T cells sorted from blood, collected in a trial of the OX40 agonist ivuxolimab. Every receptor here comes from an adult with an advanced solid tumor such as melanoma, head and neck, liver or kidney cancer. Both conserved end residues are part of each CDR3. The order of the fields is CDR3 protein, CDR3 DNA, D gene, clone size, J gene, V gene. A D gene is named only where the DNA matches it firmly. Expanded clones get a size class; other rows say once, few or many, or leave the size out.

CASSQARGRDYGYTF | TGCGCCAGCAGCCAAGCACGGGGCAGGGACTATGGCTACACCTTC | . | . | TRBJ1-2 | TRBV4-1
CASSPAYEQYF | TGTGCCAGCTCACCGGCCTACGAGCAGTACTTC | . | few | TRBJ2-7 | TRBV18
CASGVNTDTQYF | TGTGCCAGTGGGGTCAACACAGATACGCAGTATTTT | . | . | TRBJ2-3 | TRBV7-8
CASSEISGADNYGYTF | TGTGCCAGCAGTGAAATTTCGGGGGCGGATAACTATGGCTACACCTTC | . | . | TRBJ1-2 | TRBV6-1
CASSRGLSTYNEQFF | TGTGCCAGCAGCCGGGGACTTTCTACCTACAATGAGCAGTTCTTC | . | . | TRBJ2-1 | TRBV4-2
CASTRAYEAFF | TGTGCCAGTACCAGGGCCTACGAAGCTTTCTTT | . | . | TRBJ1-1 | TRBV19
CASSSVAGNTGELFF | TGTGCCAGCAGCTCAGTAGCGGGTAACACCGGGGAGCTGTTTTTT | TRBD2 | . | TRBJ2-2 | TRBV11-3
CASSNDMDGYTF | TGTGCCAGTAGTAACGACATGGATGGCTACACCTTC | . | . | TRBJ1-2 | TRBV19
CASSPGPSNEQFF | TGCGCCAGCTCCCCCGGCCCAAGCAATGAGCAGTTCTTC | . | . | TRBJ2-1 | TRBV10-1
CASSGAGNEKLFF | TGTGCCAGCTCAGGAGCGGGTAATGAAAAACTGTTTTTT | . | . | TRBJ1-4 | TRBV6-5
CATSREGRAGTEAFF | TGTGCCACCAGCAGAGAGGGGAGGGCTGGAACTGAAGCTTTCTTT | . | . | TRBJ1-1 | TRBV15
CASSSIRDRTYNEQFF | TGTGCCAGCAGCTCAATCCGGGACAGAACCTACAATGAGCAGTTCTTC | TRBD1 | . | TRBJ2-1 | TRBV7-6
CASSQVVGREFNEAFF | TGCGCCAGCAGCCAAGTAGTAGGCAGGGAGTTTAATGAAGCTTTCTTT | . | . | TRBJ1-1 | TRBV4-1
CASKIRAAGIYEQYF | TGTGCCAGTAAGATCCGGGCAGCGGGGATTTACGAGCAGTACTTC | TRBD2 | . | TRBJ2-7 | TRBV19
CASSKGTGGRETQYF | TGTGCCAGCAGCAAGGGGACAGGGGGCAGAGAGACCCAGTACTTC | TRBD1 | . | TRBJ2-5 | TRBV11-2
CASLGIADSYNEQFF | TGTGCCAGCCTGGGAATAGCGGATTCCTACAATGAGCAGTTCTTC | . | . | TRBJ2-1 | TRBV4-2
CASSLGLGETQYF | TGTGCCAGCAGTCTGGGGCTAGGAGAGACCCAGTACTTC | . | . | TRBJ2-5 | TRBV6-5
CASSQTGNYEQYF | TGTGCCAGCAGCCAGACAGGGAACTACGAGCAGTACTTC | TRBD1 | . | TRBJ2-7 | TRBV5-4
CASSPGDTETQYF | TGTGCCAGCAGCCCGGGGGATACAGAGACCCAGTACTTC | . | . | TRBJ2-5 | TRBV27
CASSSRQGAYTGELFF | TGTGCCAGCAGCTCCCGTCAGGGGGCGTACACCGGGGAGCTGTTTTTT | TRBD1 | . | TRBJ2-2 | TRBV11-2
CASSVGGTGNTEAFF | TGTGCCAGCAGCGTCGGAGGGACAGGGAACACTGAAGCTTTCTTT | TRBD1 | . | TRBJ1-1 | TRBV9
CASSPQGGTIPCTDTQYF | TGTGCCAGCAGCCCCCAAGGCGGGACCATACCGTGCACAGATACGCAGTATTTT | . | . | TRBJ2-3 | TRBV21-1
CASSIKRQGGRNEQFF | TGTGCCAGTAGTATAAAGAGACAGGGGGGAAGAAATGAGCAGTTCTTC | TRBD1 | few | TRBJ2-1 | TRBV19